The clone carrying this TCR beta chain was counted ten times or more. The data stem from a study of HIV-infected children after antiretroviral therapy interruption. Trimming removed 4 bases from V and 5 bases from J, with 10 bases in between. Germline values: CDR1 SGHDT, CDR2 YYEEEE. The CDR3 consists of 13 residues. Unique molecular identifiers were included in an RNA-based 3' RACE TCR library. MiXCR was run by TCRdb on the 3' RACE reads, yielding one entry per CDR3 protein. The table shows approximately 95,000 distinct CDR3 sequences, with roughly 6.4% occurring only once. Treatment indicated: PENTA 11 planned treatment interruption arm or continuous ART arm. At least 24 weeks of at least three-drug ART, in children 2 to 15 years.

The TCR was taken from a pool of human donors with HIV. Sequences were derived from CD45RA+ CD4+ T cells from PBMCs, pooled from several time points, sampled from a donor given antiretroviral therapy, either interrupted or continuous. Subset: naive CD4+ CD45RA+ CD45RO- T cells. This chain connects TRBV5-6 to TRBJ2-1; D is ambiguous. CDR3 DNA sequence: TGTGCCAGCAGCACGGACCCACACAATGAGCAGTTCTTC. This encodes CASSTDPHNEQFF.